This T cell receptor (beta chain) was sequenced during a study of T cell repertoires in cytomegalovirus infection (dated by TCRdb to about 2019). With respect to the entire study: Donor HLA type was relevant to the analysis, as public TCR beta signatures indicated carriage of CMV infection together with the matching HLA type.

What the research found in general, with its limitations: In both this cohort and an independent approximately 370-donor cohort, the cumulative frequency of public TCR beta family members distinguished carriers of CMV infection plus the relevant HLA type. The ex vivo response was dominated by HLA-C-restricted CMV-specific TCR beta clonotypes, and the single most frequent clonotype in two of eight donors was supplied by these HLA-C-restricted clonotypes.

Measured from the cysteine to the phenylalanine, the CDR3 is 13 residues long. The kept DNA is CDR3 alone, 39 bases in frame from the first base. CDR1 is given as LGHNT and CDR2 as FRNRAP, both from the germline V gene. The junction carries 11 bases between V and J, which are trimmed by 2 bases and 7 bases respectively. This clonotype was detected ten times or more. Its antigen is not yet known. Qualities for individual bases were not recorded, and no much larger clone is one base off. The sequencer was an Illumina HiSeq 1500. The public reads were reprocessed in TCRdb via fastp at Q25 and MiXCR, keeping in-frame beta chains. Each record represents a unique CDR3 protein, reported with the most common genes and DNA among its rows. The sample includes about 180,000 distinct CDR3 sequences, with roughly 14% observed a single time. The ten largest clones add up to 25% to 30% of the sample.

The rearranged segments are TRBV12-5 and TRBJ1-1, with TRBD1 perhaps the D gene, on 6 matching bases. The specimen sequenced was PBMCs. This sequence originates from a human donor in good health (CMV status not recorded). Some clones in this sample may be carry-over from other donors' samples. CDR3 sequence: CASGLSDRSEAFF. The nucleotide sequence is TGTGCTAGTGGTTTGTCCGACAGGAGTGAAGCTTTCTTT.